This is a list of T cell receptor beta chains from one sample in a study of blood T cell repertoires in COVID-19. Repertoires were generated with immunoSEQ multiplex PCR, while TCRdb's copy carries only in-frame clones and drops some. The sample gives fewer than 150,000 clones, roughly 87% of which show up once; 18% is in the top ten. The source material was PBMCs or T cells enriched from blood (not recorded which). The receptors were gathered from a man in his thirties or forties who had recovered from COVID-19. Each CDR3 is given with its conserved first and last residue. D genes are given only for firm matches. A clone size is listed for some rows: how often the clone was seen (once, few, many), or a class if it is expanded.

abundance: -
d_gene: TRBD2
v_gene: TRBV5-1
j_gene: TRBJ2-1
CDR3aa: CASSLWGGQYNEQFF
CDR3nt: TGCGCCAGCAGCTTGTGGGGGGGTCAGTACAATGAGCAGTTCTTC

abundance: -
d_gene: -
v_gene: TRBV4-2
j_gene: TRBJ1-1
CDR3aa: CASSQDMRGETEAFF
CDR3nt: TGTGCCAGCAGCCAAGATATGCGTGGGGAGACTGAAGCTTTCTTT

abundance: -
d_gene: -
v_gene: TRBV6-5
j_gene: TRBJ1-3
CDR3aa: CASSPATSSGNTIYF
CDR3nt: TGTGCCAGCAGTCCAGCGACTAGCTCTGGAAACACCATATATTTT

abundance: -
d_gene: -
v_gene: TRBV18
j_gene: TRBJ2-1
CDR3aa: CASSPPSYNEQFF
CDR3nt: TGTGCCAGCTCACCTCCATCCTACAATGAGCAGTTCTTC

abundance: -
d_gene: -
v_gene: TRBV2
j_gene: TRBJ2-1
CDR3aa: CASSARMSGNEQFF
CDR3nt: TGTGCCAGCAGTGCCCGGATGAGCGGCAATGAGCAGTTCTTC

abundance: -
d_gene: TRBD2
v_gene: TRBV29-1
j_gene: TRBJ2-5
CDR3aa: CSVDPVGGAPQETQYF
CDR3nt: TGCAGCGTTGACCCCGTCGGGGGGGCGCCCCAAGAGACCCAGTACTTC

abundance: -
d_gene: TRBD1
v_gene: TRBV6-5
j_gene: TRBJ1-2
CDR3aa: CASSPGGVVYGYTF
CDR3nt: TGTGCCAGCAGTCCAGGGGGAGTGGTCTATGGCTACACCTTC

abundance: -
d_gene: -
v_gene: TRBV18
j_gene: TRBJ1-1
CDR3aa: CASSMGMNTEAFF
CDR3nt: TGTGCCAGCTCAATGGGCATGAACACTGAAGCTTTCTTT

abundance: -
d_gene: TRBD1
v_gene: TRBV5-4
j_gene: TRBJ2-7
CDR3aa: CASSFDRGRYEQYF
CDR3nt: TGTGCCAGCAGCTTTGACAGGGGGAGATACGAGCAGTACTTC

abundance: -
d_gene: -
v_gene: TRBV27
j_gene: TRBJ1-5
CDR3aa: CASMKRPTTGLGNQPQHF
CDR3nt: TGTGCCAGCATGAAACGGCCCACCACAGGGTTGGGCAATCAGCCCCAGCATTTT

abundance: -
d_gene: TRBD2
v_gene: TRBV7-2
j_gene: TRBJ2-7
CDR3aa: CASSLVLAGGWGEQYF
CDR3nt: TGTGCCAGCAGCTTAGTCTTAGCGGGAGGGTGGGGCGAGCAGTACTTC

abundance: -
d_gene: -
v_gene: TRBV7-8
j_gene: TRBJ1-5
CDR3aa: CASSAHRELSNQPQHF
CDR3nt: TGTGCCAGCAGCGCCCACAGGGAACTTAGCAATCAGCCCCAGCATTTT

abundance: -
d_gene: -
v_gene: TRBV25-1
j_gene: TRBJ2-5
CDR3aa: CASRRRLWETQYF
CDR3nt: TGTGCCAGCAGACGGCGGCTCTGGGAGACCCAGTACTTC

abundance: -
d_gene: TRBD1
v_gene: TRBV19
j_gene: TRBJ1-1
CDR3aa: CASSPTGGITEAFF
CDR3nt: TGTGCCAGTAGTCCGACAGGGGGCATCACTGAAGCTTTCTTT

abundance: -
d_gene: -
v_gene: TRBV7-9
j_gene: TRBJ2-6
CDR3aa: CASSLAWPSGANVLTF
CDR3nt: TGTGCCAGCAGCTTAGCGTGGCCTTCTGGGGCCAACGTCCTGACTTTC

abundance: -
d_gene: -
v_gene: TRBV6-1
j_gene: TRBJ1-3
CDR3aa: CASTSPSSGNTIYF
CDR3nt: TGTGCCAGCACCTCCCCGAGCTCTGGAAACACCATATATTTT

abundance: -
d_gene: -
v_gene: TRBV6-2/TRBV6-3
j_gene: TRBJ1-6
CDR3aa: CASSYAGQGNSPLHF
CDR3nt: TGTGCCAGCAGTTATGCAGGGCAAGGAAATTCACCCCTCCACTTT

abundance: -
d_gene: -
v_gene: TRBV5-1
j_gene: TRBJ1-1
CDR3aa: CASSPGVGQMNTEAFF
CDR3nt: TGCGCCAGCAGCCCTGGAGTCGGACAGATGAACACTGAAGCTTTCTTT

abundance: -
d_gene: TRBD1
v_gene: TRBV5-6
j_gene: TRBJ2-1
CDR3aa: CASSRQGNEQFF
CDR3nt: TGTGCCAGCAGCCGACAGGGCAATGAGCAGTTCTTC

abundance: -
d_gene: TRBD1
v_gene: TRBV24-1
j_gene: TRBJ2-2
CDR3aa: CATSGGQVNTGELFF
CDR3nt: TGTGCCACCAGTGGGGGACAGGTCAACACCGGGGAGCTGTTTTTT

abundance: -
d_gene: -
v_gene: TRBV14
j_gene: TRBJ1-1
CDR3aa: CASSPGPEAFF
CDR3nt: TGTGCCAGCAGCCCAGGGCCTGAAGCTTTCTTT

abundance: -
d_gene: -
v_gene: TRBV29-1
j_gene: TRBJ1-2
CDR3aa: CSVEDRRNYGYTF
CDR3nt: TGCAGCGTTGAAGATCGCAGGAACTATGGCTACACCTTC

abundance: -
d_gene: -
v_gene: TRBV21-1
j_gene: TRBJ2-3
CDR3aa: CASSKRGHAGANTDTQYF
CDR3nt: TGTGCCAGCAGCAAAAGGGGACACGCTGGGGCCAACACAGATACGCAGTATTTT

abundance: -
d_gene: TRBD1
v_gene: TRBV9
j_gene: TRBJ2-5
CDR3aa: CASSQTQQGIETQYF
CDR3nt: TGTGCCAGCAGCCAAACCCAACAGGGGATCGAGACCCAGTACTTC

abundance: -
d_gene: -
v_gene: TRBV6-5
j_gene: TRBJ2-5
CDR3aa: CASSPVATFKTQYF
CDR3nt: TGTGCCAGCAGTCCGGTAGCCACGTTTAAGACCCAGTACTTC

abundance: -
d_gene: -
v_gene: TRBV7-5
j_gene: TRBJ1-6
CDR3aa: CVRSLETPLDRVNSPLHF
CDR3nt: TGTGTCAGAAGCTTAGAGACTCCATTGGACAGGGTGAATTCACCCCTCCACTTT

abundance: -
d_gene: TRBD1
v_gene: TRBV4-1
j_gene: TRBJ2-3
CDR3aa: CASSHGTDDTQYF
CDR3nt: TGCGCCAGCAGCCACGGGACAGATGATACGCAGTATTTT

abundance: -
d_gene: TRBD2
v_gene: TRBV7-3
j_gene: TRBJ2-2
CDR3aa: CASSLGASGRTGTGELFF
CDR3nt: TGTGCCAGCAGCCTAGGGGCTAGCGGGAGGACGGGCACCGGGGAGCTGTTTTTT

abundance: few
d_gene: -
v_gene: TRBV12-3/TRBV12-4
j_gene: TRBJ1-1
CDR3aa: CASSLDRLEAFF
CDR3nt: TGTGCCAGCAGTTTAGACCGGTTAGAAGCTTTCTTT

abundance: -
d_gene: TRBD2
v_gene: TRBV18
j_gene: TRBJ2-7
CDR3aa: CASSPEGVAGRGVEQYF
CDR3nt: TGTGCCAGCTCACCAGAGGGAGTAGCCGGGAGGGGTGTCGAGCAGTACTTC

abundance: -
d_gene: TRBD1
v_gene: TRBV6-5
j_gene: TRBJ1-1
CDR3aa: CASRDSGTSEAFF
CDR3nt: TGTGCCAGCCGGGACAGCGGAACCTCTGAAGCTTTCTTT

abundance: -
d_gene: TRBD2
v_gene: TRBV29-1
j_gene: TRBJ2-3
CDR3aa: CSVTNPGLAGTDTQYF
CDR3nt: TGCAGCGTTACCAATCCGGGACTAGCGGGCACAGATACGCAGTATTTT

abundance: -
d_gene: TRBD2
v_gene: TRBV10-3
j_gene: TRBJ2-1
CDR3aa: CAISEGGGIYNEQFF
CDR3nt: TGTGCCATCAGTGAGGGCGGGGGGATCTACAATGAGCAGTTCTTC

abundance: -
d_gene: -
v_gene: TRBV4-1
j_gene: TRBJ1-5
CDR3aa: CASSQVSGQINQPQHF
CDR3nt: TGCGCCAGCAGCCAAGTTTCTGGACAGATCAATCAGCCCCAGCATTTT

abundance: -
d_gene: -
v_gene: TRBV7-9
j_gene: TRBJ2-1
CDR3aa: CASSPAAGLGSEQFF
CDR3nt: TGTGCCAGCAGCCCCGCGGCGGGCCTGGGGAGTGAGCAGTTCTTC

abundance: -
d_gene: TRBD1
v_gene: TRBV6-5
j_gene: TRBJ2-5
CDR3aa: CASKPGQGWAQYF
CDR3nt: TGTGCCAGCAAACCGGGACAGGGGTGGGCCCAGTACTTC

abundance: -
d_gene: -
v_gene: TRBV6-5
j_gene: TRBJ2-1
CDR3aa: CASRDLTGANEQFF
CDR3nt: TGTGCCAGCAGGGACCTGACAGGAGCAAATGAGCAGTTCTTC

abundance: -
d_gene: TRBD1
v_gene: TRBV7-9
j_gene: TRBJ1-2
CDR3aa: CASSLTGVGYTF
CDR3nt: TGTGCCAGCAGCTTGACAGGGGTTGGCTACACCTTC

abundance: -
d_gene: -
v_gene: TRBV6-1
j_gene: TRBJ2-1
CDR3aa: CASSEVQGTYNEQFF
CDR3nt: TGTGCCAGCAGTGAAGTGCAGGGGACCTACAATGAGCAGTTCTTC

abundance: -
d_gene: TRBD1
v_gene: TRBV5-1
j_gene: TRBJ2-3
CDR3aa: CASSYRTGGFTDTQYF
CDR3nt: TGCGCCAGCAGCTACCGGACAGGGGGCTTCACAGATACGCAGTATTTT

abundance: -
d_gene: -
v_gene: TRBV19
j_gene: TRBJ2-1
CDR3aa: CASSKYRDSYNEQFF
CDR3nt: TGTGCCAGTAGTAAATACAGGGACTCCTACAATGAGCAGTTCTTC

abundance: once
d_gene: TRBD1
v_gene: TRBV27
j_gene: TRBJ1-1
CDR3aa: CASSLETGRTEAFF
CDR3nt: TGTGCCAGCAGTTTGGAGACAGGGCGGACTGAAGCTTTCTTT

abundance: -
d_gene: -
v_gene: TRBV3-1/TRBV3-2
j_gene: TRBJ2-2
CDR3aa: CASSQGHDTGELFF
CDR3nt: TGTGCCAGCAGCCAAGGACACGACACCGGGGAGCTGTTTTTT

abundance: -
d_gene: TRBD1
v_gene: TRBV6-5
j_gene: TRBJ1-5
CDR3aa: CASRKTGRNQPQHF
CDR3nt: TGTGCCAGCCGTAAGACAGGGCGGAATCAGCCCCAGCATTTT

abundance: -
d_gene: TRBD1
v_gene: TRBV5-1
j_gene: TRBJ2-2
CDR3aa: CASSLNLRAGGTGELFF
CDR3nt: TGCGCCAGCAGCTTGAATCTACGGGCAGGGGGAACCGGGGAGCTGTTTTTT

abundance: -
d_gene: -
v_gene: TRBV7-2
j_gene: TRBJ2-7
CDR3aa: CASSLVAGSSYEQYF
CDR3nt: TGTGCCAGCAGCTTAGTTGCGGGTAGCTCCTACGAGCAGTACTTC

abundance: few
d_gene: TRBD1
v_gene: TRBV7-2
j_gene: TRBJ1-5
CDR3aa: CASSRITGVLSNQPQHF
CDR3nt: TGTGCCAGCAGCCGCATAACAGGGGTACTTAGCAATCAGCCCCAGCATTTT

abundance: few
d_gene: -
v_gene: TRBV5-1
j_gene: TRBJ2-7
CDR3aa: CASSLDTRGVEQYF
CDR3nt: TGCGCCAGCAGCTTGGACACCCGCGGTGTAGAGCAGTACTTC

abundance: -
d_gene: TRBD1
v_gene: TRBV2
j_gene: TRBJ1-5
CDR3aa: CASRAGTGLGEPQHF
CDR3nt: TGTGCCAGCAGGGCCGGGACAGGGTTGGGAGAGCCCCAGCATTTT

abundance: -
d_gene: -
v_gene: TRBV10-3
j_gene: TRBJ1-6
CDR3aa: CAISEGTGDNSPLHF
CDR3nt: TGTGCCATCAGTGAGGGGACGGGAGATAATTCACCCCTCCACTTT

abundance: -
d_gene: TRBD1
v_gene: TRBV4-1
j_gene: TRBJ2-7
CDR3aa: CASSRTGSPHEQYF
CDR3nt: TGCGCCAGCAGCCGGACAGGGAGCCCCCACGAGCAGTACTTC

abundance: -
d_gene: -
v_gene: TRBV3-1/TRBV3-2
j_gene: TRBJ1-5
CDR3aa: CASSQDGGVSNQPQHF
CDR3nt: TGTGCCAGCAGCCAAGATGGGGGGGTTAGCAATCAGCCCCAGCATTTT

abundance: -
d_gene: -
v_gene: TRBV3-1/TRBV3-2
j_gene: TRBJ2-5
CDR3aa: CASSDDGTVETQYF
CDR3nt: TGTGCCAGCAGCGATGATGGGACTGTGGAGACCCAGTACTTC

abundance: once
d_gene: TRBD2
v_gene: TRBV5-1
j_gene: TRBJ2-7
CDR3aa: CASSPGLAGVSYEQYF
CDR3nt: TGCGCCAGCAGCCCGGGACTAGCGGGGGTCTCCTACGAGCAGTACTTC

abundance: -
d_gene: TRBD2
v_gene: TRBV11-2
j_gene: TRBJ2-1
CDR3aa: CASSPWSGTSGQQFF
CDR3nt: TGTGCCAGCAGCCCCTGGTCCGGGACTAGCGGGCAGCAGTTCTTC

abundance: -
d_gene: -
v_gene: TRBV18
j_gene: TRBJ1-3
CDR3aa: CASSPSGNTIYF
CDR3nt: TGTGCCAGCTCACCTTCAGGGAACACCATATATTTT

abundance: -
d_gene: -
v_gene: TRBV28
j_gene: TRBJ1-2
CDR3aa: CASRPSQGYTF
CDR3nt: TGTGCCAGCAGACCCTCTCAGGGCTACACCTTC